Listed here are 22 T cell receptor beta chains from one sample, sequenced in a study of blood T cells in healthy people across ages. Together with a sample-barcoded 5' primer, a J-beta primer mix was included in a second PCR lasting about 7 to 11 cycles. One entry per CDR3 protein results from TCRdb running MiXCR on the 5' RACE reads. The data show just under 750,000 distinct CDR3 sequences, roughly 20% seen once. Sequencing was done on a sample of blood. All receptors come from a man between 70 and 80 years old in good health.

This clonotype showed up just a few times. The rearrangement uses TRBV18 and TRBJ2-7, with D tentatively TRBD1 (6 bases). CDR1 and CDR2 (germline): KGHSH, LQKENI. V was pared by 3 bases and J by 2 bases, with 17 bases between. This CDR3 contains 16 residues. The CDR3 DNA follows: TGTGCCAGCTCACCGGTGGGTCAGGGGTTGACCTACGAGCAGTACTTC. Encoded protein: CASSPVGQGLTYEQYF.

The CDR3 here is CASSYGQASSYEQYF. DNA for the CDR3: TGTGCCAGCAGTTATGGACAGGCTTCATCCTACGAGCAGTACTTC. The J gene is TRBJ2-7, the V gene TRBV6-5, with 7 bases matching TRBD1. CDR3 length: 15 residues. Trimming took 3 bases from V and 1 from J; bases not matched to a gene: 6. CDR1 and CDR2 from the germline V gene are MNHEY and SVGAGI.

This clonotype has only a few counts. The chain employs TRBV27 and TRBJ2-3; 7 nucleotides agree with TRBD2. V was pared by 6 bases and J by 4 bases, with 13 bases of the junction left unmatched. The CDR3 totals 16 residues. CDR1 MNHEY and CDR2 SMNVEV come from the germline V gene (reference sequence). The CDR3 is CASSPRGSYSADTQYF. Written as DNA, the CDR3 is TGTGCCAGCAGCCCGCGGGGGTCCTACAGCGCAGATACGCAGTATTTT.

This clonotype turned up a few times. The chain carries TRBV29-1 and TRBJ1-2, with a possible D match to TRBD1 (5 bases). This CDR3 region has 15 residues. Germline values: CDR1 SQVTM, CDR2 ANQGSEA. Trimming cost V 7 bases and J 3 bases, with 21 bases left between them. CDR3 region: CSAALGTVTYYGYTF. Here the CDR3 DNA reads TGCAGCGCTGCTCTTGGGACCGTGACCTACTATGGCTACACCTTC.

V and J are TRBV6-2 or TRBV6-3 and TRBJ1-1; no clear D gene. Germline V gives CDR1 MNHEY, CDR2 SVGEGT. This CDR3 has 14 residues. The V end lost 3 bases, the J end lost 5 bases, and 13 bases lay between the germline ends. The DNA of the CDR3 is TGTGCCAGCAGTTATCACATGGTGTGGACTGAAGCTTTCTTT. Translated, it gives CASSYHMVWTEAFF.

The chain has TRBV30 and TRBJ1-4; D is unclear. The V gene lost 1 base and the J gene lost 4 bases, with 7 bases spanning the gap. CDR1 and CDR2 from the germline V gene are GTSNPN and SVGIG (reference sequence). CDR3 length: 13 amino acids. CDR3 protein: CAWSEQFNEKLFF. The DNA for the CDR3 is TGTGCCTGGAGTGAACAGTTTAATGAAAAACTGTTTTTT.

The table lists this clonotype with many counts. The chain links TRBV15 to TRBJ2-1; maybe TRBD2 (6 bases). V was shortened by 3 bases and J by 3 bases, with 12 bases between the two germline ends. The germline gives CDR1 LNHNV, CDR2 YYDKDF (reference sequence). The CDR3 contains 15 residues. CDR3 sequence reads: CATSRSRDFYNEQFF. The CDR3 DNA reads TGTGCCACCAGCAGGTCGCGGGACTTCTACAATGAGCAGTTCTTC.

The chain employs TRBV12-3 or TRBV12-4 and TRBJ2-3; the D gene is possibly TRBD2 (6 bases). V lost 2 bases and J lost 4, with 16 bases in between. This CDR3 is 16 amino acids long. The CDR3 protein is CASSLSRERRADTQYF. In nucleotides, the CDR3 is TGTGCCAGCAGTTTATCCCGGGAGAGGAGGGCAGATACGCAGTATTTT.

The V gene is TRBV5-1, the J gene TRBJ1-1; D is unresolved. Germline-derived CDR1 and CDR2 are SGHRS and YFSETQ. The V end was cut by 3 bases, the J end by 0 bases, with 6 bases between. The CDR3 has 13 residues. The CDR3 nucleotides read TGCGCCAGCAGCTGGCTTATGAACACTGAAGCTTTCTTT. Translating it yields CASSWLMNTEAFF.

This clonotype has only a few counts. The rearrangement joins TRBV7-9 to TRBJ2-1; 8 nucleotides match TRBD2. J was trimmed by 6 bases and V by 3 bases; bases with no gene match: 4. The CDR3 spans 14 residues. Germline-derived CDR1 and CDR2 are SEHNR and FQNEAQ (reference sequence). CDR3 DNA: TGTGCCAGCAGCTTTAGCGCGGGAGGCAATGAGCAGTTCTTC. Its translation is CASSFSAGGNEQFF.

The CDR3: CASSQPSQETQYF. CDR3 DNA sequence: TGTGCCAGCAGCCAGCCCAGCCAAGAGACCCAGTACTTC. The V gene is TRBV3-1, the J gene TRBJ2-5; no reliable D call. V was trimmed by 3 bases and J by 1 base, leaving 6 bases between them. The CDR3 spans 13 residues. Per the germline V gene, CDR1 is LGHDT and CDR2 is YNNKEL (reference sequence).

This clonotype occurred a few times. The rearrangement links TRBV7-2 to TRBJ2-2; TRBD2 is a possible D gene (6 bases). This CDR3 comprises 16 residues. Looked up from germline, CDR1 is SGHTA and CDR2 is FQGNSA. V was shortened by 2 bases and J by 0 bases, with 10 bases between the two germline ends. The CDR3 DNA reads as TGTGCCAGCAGCTTAAGGCGGGGATCGAACACCGGGGAGCTGTTTTTT. Its protein is CASSLRRGSNTGELFF.

This clonotype has just a few counts. V and J are TRBV6-5 and TRBJ1-4; D is ambiguous. CDR1 MNHEY and CDR2 SVGAGI come from the germline V gene. The CDR3 is 17 residues long. V shed 2 bases and J shed 6 bases, with 19 bases lying between them. For the CDR3, the DNA is TGTGCCAGCAGTTACATTGGGGTTCGGTACCAAGATGAAAAACTGTTTTTT. Encoded protein: CASSYIGVRYQDEKLFF.

In DNA form, the CDR3 reads TGCGCCAGCAACAGGGGGGGCAACCACAATGAGCAGTTCTTC. It yields the protein CASNRGGNHNEQFF. The gene calls are TRBV5-1 and TRBJ2-1, with a tentative D call TRBD1 (8 bases). This CDR3 contains 14 residues. Germline CDR1 reads SGHRS; CDR2 reads YFSETQ. The V gene lost 6 bases and the J gene lost 5 bases, with 15 bases spanning the gap.

The chain is built from TRBV10-3 and TRBJ2-3; D is perhaps TRBD1 or TRBD2 (5 bases each). Germline assignment: CDR1 ENHRY and CDR2 SYGVKD. The CDR3 length is 13 residues. Deletions cut 6 bases from V and 4 bases from J, with 11 bases between. This CDR3 reads CAISAMGADTQYF. The CDR3 DNA is TGTGCCATCAGCGCGATGGGGGCAGATACGCAGTATTTT.

This chain joins TRBV14 and TRBJ2-1; 10 nucleotides line up with TRBD2. The CDR3 contains 14 residues. V dropped 7 bases and J dropped 7; count of bases not matched to a gene: 7. Germline-derived CDR1 and CDR2 are SGHDN and FVKESK. CDR3 residues: CASNLAGVTNEQFF. The CDR3 DNA sequence: TGTGCCAGCAACCTAGCGGGAGTTACGAATGAGCAGTTCTTC. Together with reference TRBV14 and TRBJ2-1, the CDR3 gives the full variable domain: EAGVTQFPSHSVIEKGQTVTLRCDPISGHDNLYWYRRVMGKEIKFLLHFVKESKQDESGMPNNRFLAERTGGTYSTLKVQPAELEDSGVYFCASNLAGVTNEQFFGPGTRLTVL.

This clonotype showed up just a few times. The chain is built from TRBV12-3 or TRBV12-4 and TRBJ2-7; 8 nucleotides line up with TRBD2. The J call is in doubt because the DNA end fits TRBJ2-1 better. CDR3 size: 15 residues. As DNA, the CDR3 is TGTGCCAGCAGGGTAGGCGGGGGGACATACAATGAGCAGTTCTTC. Encoded protein: CASRVGGGTYNEQFF.

Worth noting for this clonotype: A single base separates this from a much larger clone, so it may be a read error. The chain links TRBV12-3 or TRBV12-4 to TRBJ2-5; no clear D. The germline V and J ends were trimmed by 6 bases and 2 bases, with 16 bases remaining between them. This CDR3 is built from 15 residues. The CDR3 nucleotides read TGTGCCAGCAGCTCACGACCAGCGAATCAAGAGACCCAGTACTTC. It is translated as CASSSRPANQETQYF.

J is TRBJ2-5 and V is TRBV12-3 or TRBV12-4; D call uncertain. Trimming removed 6 bases at V and 1 base at J, with 9 bases between. The length of the CDR3 is 13 residues. CDR3 DNA sequence: TGTGCCAGCAGCTCAGGAGTCCAAGAGACCCAGTACTTC. This codes for CASSSGVQETQYF.

The chain employs TRBV5-6 and TRBJ2-1; D is perhaps TRBD1 (6 bases). The ends were cut back, 0 bases at V and 7 bases at J, with 17 bases in the middle. Germline V CDR1 and CDR2: SGHDT, YYEEEE. The CDR3 length is 16 residues. The CDR3 region is CASSLGPDSWSNEQFF. CDR3 sequence (DNA): TGTGCCAGCAGCTTGGGCCCGGACAGTTGGTCAAATGAGCAGTTCTTC.

This clonotype was counted ten times or more. The gene calls are TRBV6-2 or TRBV6-3 and TRBJ1-1; a weak D match, TRBD1 (5 bases). Germline V lookup: CDR1 MNHEY, CDR2 SVGEGT. V lost 8 bases, J lost 5 bases, and 18 bases lay in between. This CDR3 comprises 14 residues. The CDR3 spells CASRDTWGGTEAFF. For the CDR3, the DNA is TGTGCCAGCCGGGATACGTGGGGGGGAACTGAAGCTTTCTTT.

The chain uses TRBV24-1 and TRBJ2-5, with D unresolved. With the DNA end fitting TRBJ2-1 better, the J assignment may be wrong. Germline V lookup: CDR1 KGHDR, CDR2 SFDVKD. The CDR3 has 16 amino acids. The CDR3 DNA reads TGTGCCACCAGTGAGACCGGGCCTTTGTTTGGGAATGAGCAGTTCTTC. It specifies CATSETGPLFGNEQFF.